The 4 T cell receptor beta chains in this list originate from one sample, sequenced in a study of human T cells and chemical hapten exposure. TCRdb itself ran the RACE reads through MiXCR, one entry per CDR3 protein. The profile covers about 120,000 distinct CDR3 sequences, with approximately 14% appearing a single time and around 0.84% taken by the ten largest. Regarding time point: patch test 1, 2 weeks after DPC sensitization. As to treatment: therapeutic diphenylcyclopropenone sensitization with weekly scalp DPC. Here the sequenced sample was whole blood, taken in connection with sensitization to the hapten diphenylcyclopropenone (DPC). The receptor set was obtained from a man between 18 and 35 years old with alopecia areata. Some clones in this sample may be carry-over from other donors' samples.

This clonotype was detected only a few times. V gene TRBV12-3 or TRBV12-4 combines with J gene TRBJ2-5; D tentatively reads TRBD1 or TRBD2 (5 bases each). Between the trimmed V and J ends, which lost 5 bases and 2 bases, there was a span of 15 bases. There are 15 residues in the CDR3. CDR3 in DNA: TGTGCCAGCAGTCCGAGTACGGGACGGCAAGAGACCCAGTACTTC. It translates to CASSPSTGRQETQYF.

The chain links TRBV6-2 or TRBV6-3 to TRBJ2-2; D possibly corresponds to TRBD1 (6 bases). Germline V CDR1 and CDR2: MNHEY, SVGEGT. Trimming stripped 5 bases from V and 0 bases from J, with 13 bases between. CDR3 length: 16 residues. The CDR3 sequence is CASSHGTRPNTGELFF. DNA for the CDR3: TGTGCCAGCAGTCACGGGACACGACCGAACACCGGGGAGCTGTTTTTT.

This clonotype has more than one count but fewer than ten. The chain uses TRBV20-1 and TRBJ2-7; TRBD1 is a possible D gene (6 bases). This CDR3 spans 16 amino acids. In germline, CDR1 is DFQATT, CDR2 SNEGSKA (reference sequence). V shed 3 bases and J shed 4 bases, with 22 bases lying between them. CDR3 amino acids: CSASPVRGKERYEQYF. CDR3 DNA: TGCAGTGCTAGCCCAGTGAGGGGGAAGGAGAGGTACGAGCAGTACTTC.

This clonotype was seen a few times. This CDR3 is CASLAGSTDTQYF. In nucleotides, the CDR3 is TGTGCCAGCTTAGCGGGGAGCACAGATACGCAGTATTTT. The rearrangement uses TRBV6-5 and TRBJ2-3; 8 bases match TRBD2. Trimming at V came to 8 bases and at J to 0 bases, leaving 1 base not matched to a gene. Per the germline V gene, CDR1 is MNHEY and CDR2 is SVGAGI. The CDR3 spans 13 residues.